One and the same sample provided the 19 T cell receptor beta chains below, sequenced in a study of blood T cell repertoires in COVID-19. Clones were sequenced by immunoSEQ multiplex PCR, and TCRdb holds only the in-frame ones, with some missing. The repertoire holds approximately 66,000 clones, around 89% seen once, with approximately 8.8% in the top ten. Sequenced: peripheral blood. Source of these receptors: a human donor with active COVID-19. The donor label of this sample is uncertain.

The V call is TRBV7-2, the J call TRBJ2-7, with TRBD2 matching 15 bases. CDR1 and CDR2 (germline): SGHTA, FQGNSA. V lost 1 base, J lost 4 bases, and 2 bases stayed unmatched. CDR3 length equals 16 residues. The CDR3 DNA reads as TGTGCCAGCAGCTTAGAAGGGACTAGCGGGAGGTACGAGCAGTACTTC. Protein product: CASSLEGTSGRYEQYF.

This chain connects TRBV28 to TRBJ2-7; D is perhaps TRBD1 (6 bases). The CDR3 sequence is 14 residues long. The V gene lost 5 bases and the J gene lost 3 bases, with 14 bases spanning the gap. Per the germline V gene, CDR1 is MDHEN and CDR2 is SYDVKM. CDR3 nucleotide sequence: TGTGCCAGCAGTGACAGGCGGCAGGTCTACGAGCAGTACTTC. As protein: CASSDRRQVYEQYF.

The chain joins TRBV9 to TRBJ2-3, with D possibly TRBD1 on 6 matching bases. CDR1 is SGDLS, CDR2 YYNGEE, per germline. V lost 4 bases and J lost 0, with 12 bases in between. The CDR3 extends over 15 amino acids. The CDR3 bases are TGTGCCAGCAGCCCCCAGGACAGAAGCACAGATACGCAGTATTTT. Amino acid sequence: CASSPQDRSTDTQYF.

The chain links TRBV4-3 to TRBJ2-3; 9 bases are a match to TRBD2. This CDR3 is 17 amino acids long. CDR1 and CDR2 from the germline V gene are LGHNA and YSLEER. J gave up 2 bases and V 2 bases, and 8 bases lay outside the gene matches. The CDR3 spells CASSQLTSGPSTDTQYF. CDR3 sequence (DNA): TGCGCCAGCAGCCAACTTACTAGCGGGCCTTCCACAGATACGCAGTATTTT.

CDR3 bases: TGTGCCAGCAGCGTAGGATATGAATTGAGGACAGGGGATGGTAACTATGGCTACACCTTC. This codes for CASSVGYELRTGDGNYGYTF. The V gene is TRBV9, the J gene TRBJ1-2, with 9 positions matching TRBD1. The germline V gene encodes CDR1 SGDLS and CDR2 YYNGEE. The CDR3 spans 20 residues. V gave up 0 bases and J gave up 1 base; unmatched junction bases: 16.

The chain links TRBV6-5 to TRBJ2-7; perhaps TRBD2 as D (5 bases). Germline CDR1 is MNHEY and CDR2 is SVGAGI. The CDR3 loop spans 13 amino acids. V lost 5 bases and J lost 2, with 10 bases in between. The CDR3 reads CASSHPGTYEQYF. The CDR3 DNA reads as TGTGCCAGCAGTCACCCGGGGACCTACGAGCAGTACTTC.

The chain links TRBV6-4 to TRBJ1-1, with a tentative D call TRBD1 (5 bases). Germline-derived CDR1 and CDR2 are MRHNA and SNTAGT. The CDR3 loop spans 13 amino acids. Trimming removed 4 bases from V and 8 bases from J, with 14 bases in between. The CDR3 spells CASSVTLQGEAFF. The CDR3 nucleotides are TGTGCCAGCAGTGTTACCCTCCAGGGAGAAGCTTTCTTT.

This clone has only a few counts. The chain carries TRBV19 and TRBJ1-5; tentatively, D is TRBD1 (6 bases). There are 14 residues in the CDR3. CDR1 is LNHDA and CDR2 is SQIVND in the germline V gene (reference sequence). Trimming removed 7 bases from V and 7 bases from J, with 17 bases in between. The chain's CDR3 is CASKPTGNEQPQHF. CDR3 nucleotides: TGTGCCAGTAAGCCCACAGGGAATGAACAGCCCCAGCATTTT.

The chain employs TRBV9 and TRBJ2-1; possible D gene TRBD1, 6 bases. The CDR3 consists of 14 residues. Germline CDR1 SGDLS, CDR2 YYNGEE. Trimming removed 4 bases at V and 4 bases at J, with 12 bases between. This chain's CDR3 is CASSPWTAYNEQFF. CDR3 nucleotide sequence: TGTGCCAGCAGCCCCTGGACAGCTTACAATGAGCAGTTCTTC.

CDR3 coding DNA: TGTGCCAGCAGTGAAACACCCTCCTACGAGCAGTACTTC. Protein sequence: CASSETPSYEQYF. The V and J genes are TRBV2 and TRBJ2-7, with D hard to call. V dropped 2 bases and J dropped 0 bases, with 5 bases sitting between them. CDR1 and CDR2 (germline): SNHLY, FYNNEI. CDR3 length: 13 amino acids.

J is TRBJ1-5 and V is TRBV6-6; the D gene is possibly TRBD1 (5 bases). The CDR3 loop spans 14 amino acids. The germline CDR1 and CDR2 sequences are MNHNY and SVGAGI (reference sequence). V lost 6 bases to trimming and J lost 2 bases, with 11 bases between them. The CDR3 DNA reads as TGTGCCAGCAGCCAGGGACTAGGCAATCAGCCCCAGCATTTT. Amino acids: CASSQGLGNQPQHF.

The gene calls are TRBV13 and TRBJ2-1, with D maybe TRBD2 (6 bases). V was shortened by 5 bases and J by 10 bases, with 12 bases between the two germline ends. This CDR3 comprises 12 residues. Germline CDR1 reads PRHDT; CDR2 reads FYEKMQ (reference sequence). CDR3 coding DNA: TGTGCCAGCAGCGGGGGGAAAAACGAGCAGTTCTTC. Protein: CASSGGKNEQFF.

The chain uses TRBV5-1 and TRBJ2-2, with TRBD1 matching over 8 bases. The CDR3 length is 15 residues. Germline V gene sequence: CDR1 SGHRS, CDR2 YFSETQ. V shed 0 bases, J shed 5 bases, and the junction held 3 bases outside the gene matches. CDR3 nucleotide sequence: TGCGCCAGCAGCTTGGGGGACAGGTTGACCGGGGAGCTGTTTTTT. Protein sequence: CASSLGDRLTGELFF.

This chain connects TRBV5-1 to TRBJ2-5, with a possible D match to TRBD2 (5 bases). The germline gives CDR1 SGHRS, CDR2 YFSETQ. CDR3 size: 12 residues. V dropped 2 bases and J dropped 7 bases, with 9 bases sitting between them. CDR3 in DNA: TGCGCCAGCAGCTTTGACGAGGGGACCCAGTACTTC. Translation gives CASSFDEGTQYF.

J is TRBJ2-7 and V is TRBV18; tentatively, D is TRBD2 (5 bases). CDR3 length: 15 amino acids. Germline CDR1 reads KGHSH; CDR2 reads LQKENI. V lost 0 bases, J lost 3 bases, and 12 bases lay in between. CDR3 loop: CASSPPSVADYEQYF. The CDR3 nucleotides are TGTGCCAGCTCACCACCTAGCGTGGCTGACTACGAGCAGTACTTC.

This chain uses TRBV6-2 or TRBV6-3 with TRBJ2-3; 10 bases line up with TRBD2. The germline V gene has CDR1 MNHEY and CDR2 SVGEGT. V gave up 5 bases and J gave up 0 bases; unmatched junction bases: 11. This CDR3 is 18 amino acids long. In nucleotides, the CDR3 is TGTGCCAGCAGTAACCGGCGGGGACTAGCGTCTAGCACAGATACGCAGTATTTT. Protein: CASSNRRGLASSTDTQYF.

This clone was picked up one time. The CDR3 loop is CAWSPSYEQYF. The CDR3 nucleotides read TGTGCCTGGAGTCCATCCTACGAGCAGTACTTC. This chain uses TRBV30 with TRBJ2-7; no reliable D call. Germline-derived CDR1 and CDR2 are GTSNPN and SVGIG (reference sequence). CDR3 length equals 11 residues. With 2 bases removed from V and 1 base from J, the gap between germline ends came to 3 bases.

The count of this clone is one. CDR3 amino acids: CASSPLEVPYGYTF. CDR3 nucleotide sequence: TGTGCCAGCAGCCCCCTGGAGGTCCCCTATGGCTACACCTTC. The V gene is TRBV7-2, the J gene TRBJ1-2; no firm D call. This CDR3 comprises 14 residues. Germline CDR1 and CDR2: SGHTA and FQGNSA. V was trimmed by 5 bases and J by 4 bases, leaving 14 bases between them.

This clone was found once. The chain couples TRBV4-3 to TRBJ2-5; tentative D call: TRBD2 (6 bases). The V and J ends lost 5 bases and 4 bases respectively, with 20 bases between them. Germline CDR1 and CDR2: LGHNA and YSLEER. This CDR3 is 16 amino acids long. The CDR3 reads CASSNRDSGRGETQYF. The CDR3 nucleotides are TGCGCCAGCAGCAACCGGGACTCGGGACGAGGAGAGACCCAGTACTTC.